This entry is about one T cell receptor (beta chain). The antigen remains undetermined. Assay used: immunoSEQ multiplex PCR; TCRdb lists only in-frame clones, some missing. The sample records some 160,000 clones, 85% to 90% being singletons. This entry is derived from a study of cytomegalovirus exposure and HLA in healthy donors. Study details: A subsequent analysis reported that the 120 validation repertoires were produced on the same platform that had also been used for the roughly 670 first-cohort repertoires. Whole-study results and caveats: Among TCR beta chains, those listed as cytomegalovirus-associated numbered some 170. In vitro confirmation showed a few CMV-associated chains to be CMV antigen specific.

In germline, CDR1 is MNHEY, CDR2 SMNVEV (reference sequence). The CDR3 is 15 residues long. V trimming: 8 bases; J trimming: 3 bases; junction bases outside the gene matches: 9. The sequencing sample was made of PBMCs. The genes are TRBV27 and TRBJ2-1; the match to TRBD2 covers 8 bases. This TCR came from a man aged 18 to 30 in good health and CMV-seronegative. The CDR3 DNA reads TGTGCCAGCGGATTCGCGGGAGGTAACTACAATGAGCAGTTCTTC. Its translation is CASGFAGGNYNEQFF.